Following are 23 T cell receptor beta chains from one sample sequenced in a study of OX40 agonist ivuxolimab in advanced cancers. Generated by immunoSEQ multiplex PCR, the TCRdb table keeps only in-frame clones and is missing some. The sample includes 71,000 or so clones, roughly 77% of them seen just once. Specimen: CD4+ or CD8+ T cells sorted from blood, collected in a trial of the OX40 agonist ivuxolimab. These receptors were taken from an adult with an advanced solid tumor such as melanoma, head and neck, liver or kidney cancer.

Only one count was recorded for this clone. The V call is TRBV5-6, the J call TRBJ2-5; no clear D. There are 14 residues in the CDR3. The V gene's germline CDR1 is SGHDT and CDR2 YYEEEE. Trimming left V 0 bases short and J 5 bases short, with 11 bases between. The CDR3 region is CASSLERARETQYF. The CDR3 region has the DNA TGTGCCAGCAGCTTGGAGCGCGCTAGGGAGACCCAGTACTTC.

This rearrangement joins TRBV10-2 to TRBJ1-1; D remains ambiguous. V shed 3 bases and J shed 1 base, with 9 bases lying between them. The CDR3 runs 14 residues. Germline V gene data show CDR1 as WSHSY and CDR2 as SAAADI. The CDR3 DNA follows: TGCGCCAGCAGTGATCCCTCGGGGAACACTGAAGCTTTCTTT. Translated, it gives CASSDPSGNTEAFF.

The J gene is TRBJ1-1, the V gene TRBV5-1, with TRBD1 matching 8 bases. The V and J ends lost 5 bases and 6 bases, in that order; junction bases with no gene match: 9. Germline V gives CDR1 SGHRS, CDR2 YFSETQ. The CDR3 is 14 amino acids. CDR3 amino acids: CASRYSGQDPEAFF. The CDR3 DNA follows: TGCGCCAGCAGGTACTCGGGACAGGACCCTGAAGCTTTCTTT.

The V gene is TRBV7-7, the J gene TRBJ2-3; TRBD2 matches 11 bases. CDR1 is SSHAT and CDR2 is FNYEAQ in the germline V gene (reference sequence). Trimming removed 5 bases from V and 0 bases from J; junction bases left unmatched: 4. The CDR3 is 16 amino acids. Here the CDR3 DNA reads TGTGCCAGCAGCAAGGGGACTAGCGGAAGCACAGATACGCAGTATTTT. It is translated as CASSKGTSGSTDTQYF.

The chain uses TRBV5-1 and TRBJ2-2; D gene unclear. Germline-derived CDR1 and CDR2 are SGHRS and YFSETQ. The CDR3 is 15 amino acids. Trimming took off 0 bases at V and 6 bases at J, with 12 bases between the two ends. In DNA form, the CDR3 reads TGCGCCAGCAGCTTGGGATTAGCTGTTGCCGGGGAGCTGTTTTTT. This codes for CASSLGLAVAGELFF.

The chain combines TRBV15 with TRBJ1-1; tentative D call: TRBD1 (5 bases). CDR3 length equals 15 residues. Germline CDR1 is LNHNV and CDR2 is YYDKDF (reference sequence). Trimming removed 1 base from V and 2 bases from J, with 11 bases in between. For the CDR3, the DNA is TGTGCCACCAGCAGAGGCGGGGGGGGAAACACTGAAGCTTTCTTT. Amino acids: CATSRGGGGNTEAFF.

V is TRBV19 and J is TRBJ1-2; D unresolved. The CDR3 totals 13 residues. Germline CDR1 reads LNHDA; CDR2 reads SQIVND (reference sequence). The V end lost 3 bases, the J end lost 0 bases, and 5 bases lay between the germline ends. The chain's CDR3 is CASSILTNYGYTF. CDR3 sequence (DNA): TGTGCCAGTAGTATTCTGACTAACTATGGCTACACCTTC.

The sample holds one count of this clone. The chain carries TRBV15 and TRBJ2-1; 13 bases fit TRBD2. The CDR3 runs 16 residues. Germline CDR1 reads LNHNV; CDR2 reads YYDKDF (reference sequence). The V segment lost 1 base and the J segment 6 bases; nucleotides outside the gene matches: 3. For the CDR3, the DNA is TGTGCCACCAGCAGAGTACTAGCGGGAGGGCCCAATGAGCAGTTCTTC. Its protein is CATSRVLAGGPNEQFF.

This sequence joins TRBV19 and TRBJ1-2, with D possibly being TRBD1 (5 bases). CDR1 is LNHDA and CDR2 is SQIVND in the germline V gene (reference sequence). The V end was cut by 7 bases, the J end by 4 bases, with 25 bases between. The CDR3 spans 17 residues. This CDR3 reads CASTLDIGGGSVYGYTF. Written as DNA, the CDR3 is TGTGCCAGTACCCTGGATATAGGTGGGGGAAGCGTCTATGGCTACACCTTC.

This clone showed up just once. This chain joins TRBV18 and TRBJ2-7; perhaps TRBD1 as D (6 bases). V shed 5 bases and J shed 1 base, with 9 bases lying between them. The CDR3 contains 13 residues. Germline V gene lookup returns CDR1 KGHSH and CDR2 LQKENI. CDR3 in amino acids: CASSSDRSYEQYF. DNA for the CDR3: TGTGCCAGCTCATCAGACAGGTCCTACGAGCAGTACTTC.

The V gene is TRBV12-2, the J gene TRBJ2-4; the table calls TRBD1, which could not be checked here. TRBV12-2 is described as a pseudogene. The CDR3 extends over 18 amino acids. The CDR3 reads CASPPRQTPTVAKNIQYF. CDR3 coding DNA: TGTGCAAGTCCCCCCCGACAGACCCCCACCGTAGCCAAAAACATTCAGTACTTC.

The V gene is TRBV5-1, the J gene TRBJ1-2; tentative D call: TRBD1 (5 bases). Per germline, CDR1 SGHRS and CDR2 YFSETQ. The CDR3 runs to 14 residues. Trimming took off 0 bases at V and 3 bases at J, with 9 bases between the two ends. The DNA of the CDR3 is TGCGCCAGCAGCTTGGTCCCGGGGGACTATGGCTACACCTTC. This translates into CASSLVPGDYGYTF.

This chain uses TRBV19 with TRBJ1-2; D is undetermined. From germline, CDR1 is LNHDA and CDR2 SQIVND (reference sequence). The germline V and J ends were trimmed by 5 bases and 5 bases, with 12 bases remaining between them. The CDR3 totals 13 residues. The CDR3 loop is CASSGELGYGYTF. The CDR3 region has the DNA TGTGCCAGTAGTGGGGAACTGGGTTATGGCTACACCTTC.

This clone occurred once. The chain combines TRBV7-2 with TRBJ2-1; D ambiguous. Germline CDR1 is SGHTA and CDR2 is FQGNSA. The V gene lost 0 bases and the J gene lost 5 bases, with 11 bases spanning the gap. The CDR3 runs to 15 residues. Here the CDR3 DNA reads TGTGCCAGCAGCTTAGCGTTATGGTACAACAATGAGCAGTTCTTC. Protein product: CASSLALWYNNEQFF.

The chain joins TRBV19 to TRBJ1-2; a possible D gene is TRBD1 (6 bases). The CDR3 is 14 residues long. Germline values: CDR1 LNHDA, CDR2 SQIVND (reference sequence). Trimming removed 10 bases from V and 8 bases from J, with 23 bases in between. The CDR3 sequence: CATSPRGGWSGYTF. Here the CDR3 DNA reads TGTGCCACCAGCCCGAGGGGGGGGTGGAGCGGCTACACCTTC.

CDR3 coding DNA: TGTGCCAGCAGCACACGGGACGGGCCTAGCACAGATACGCAGTATTTT. Amino acid sequence: CASSTRDGPSTDTQYF. The gene calls are TRBV9 and TRBJ2-3; D might be TRBD1 or TRBD2, each matching 5 bases. Trimming cost V 4 bases and J 0 bases, with 15 bases left between them. Germline-derived CDR1 and CDR2 are SGDLS and YYNGEE. CDR3 size: 16 residues. The complete variable domain, with remaining parts taken from reference TRBV9 and TRBJ2-3, reads DSGVTQTPKHLITATGQRVTLRCSPRSGDLSVYWYQQSLDQGLQFLIQYYNGEERAKGNILERFSAQQFPDLHSELNLSSLELGDSALYFCASSTRDGPSTDTQYFGPGTRLTVL.

This chain joins TRBV4-1 and TRBJ2-1; TRBD2 agrees at 12 bases. This CDR3 has 15 residues. Germline CDR1 MGHRA, CDR2 YSYEKL. The ends lost 5 bases at V and 7 bases at J; junction bases unmatched: 6. The CDR3 spells CASSTRLAGVNEQFF. The CDR3 nucleotides are TGCGCCAGCAGCACCCGACTAGCGGGAGTAAATGAGCAGTTCTTC.

This chain connects TRBV19 to TRBJ1-1; D not certain. Trimming shortened V by 4 bases and J by 1 base, and 10 bases separated the two germline ends. Germline lookup yields CDR1 LNHDA and CDR2 SQIVND (reference sequence). The CDR3 has 14 residues. CDR3 coding DNA: TGTGCCAGTAGTAAAGCAAACAGGAACACTGAAGCTTTCTTT. Encoded protein: CASSKANRNTEAFF. Full variable domain (missing parts from reference TRBV19 and TRBJ1-1): DGGITQSPKYLFRKEGQNVTLSCEQNLNHDAMYWYRQDPGQGLRLIYYSQIVNDFQKGDIAEGYSVSREKKESFPLTVTSAQKNPTAFYLCASSKANRNTEAFFGQGTRLTVV.

The CDR3 loop reads CAVGRAAGELFF. The CDR3, as DNA: TGTGCCGTCGGGAGGGCCGCGGGGGAGCTGTTTTTT. The genes are TRBV30 and TRBJ2-2; 8 bases agree with TRBD2. The CDR3 is 12 amino acids. Germline V gives CDR1 GTSNPN, CDR2 SVGIG (reference sequence). The V and J ends lost 8 bases and 8 bases, in that order; junction bases with no gene match: 7.

The chain combines TRBV5-4 with TRBJ1-1; D is unclear. Trimming removed 5 bases at V and 1 base at J, with 12 bases between. The CDR3 has 14 amino acids. Germline V gene sequence: CDR1 SGHNT, CDR2 YYREEE (reference sequence). The CDR3 sequence: CASRWSPGNTEAFF. For the CDR3, the DNA is TGTGCCAGCAGGTGGAGCCCGGGGAACACTGAAGCTTTCTTT.

The chain couples TRBV27 to TRBJ1-1, with 7 bases that match TRBD1. The germline CDR1 and CDR2 sequences are MNHEY and SMNVEV (reference sequence). Trimming took 3 bases from V and 5 from J; bases not matched to a gene: 3. The CDR3 totals 13 residues. This chain's CDR3 is CASSLSRGTEAFF. CDR3 nucleotides: TGTGCCAGCAGTTTGTCCAGGGGGACTGAAGCTTTCTTT.

The V call is TRBV7-2, the J call TRBJ2-3, with 7 bases aligning to TRBD1. Germline-derived CDR1 and CDR2 are SGHTA and FQGNSA. The CDR3 length is 13 residues. Germline trimming cut 4 bases from V and 4 bases from J; bases unmatched to any gene: 2. CDR3 residues: CASSYDRADTQYF. The CDR3 DNA sequence: TGTGCCAGCAGCTACGACAGGGCAGATACGCAGTATTTT. The full variable domain, rest sourced from reference TRBV7-2 and TRBJ2-3, is GAGVSQSPSNKVTEKGKDVELRCDPISGHTALYWYRQSLGQGLEFLIYFQGNSAPDKSGLPSDRFSAERTGGSVSTLTIQRTQQEDSAVYLCASSYDRADTQYFGPGTRLTVL.

V and J are TRBV11-2 and TRBJ1-6; possible D gene TRBD1, 5 bases. Germline V CDR1 and CDR2: SGHAT, FQNNGV. The V end lost 3 bases, the J end lost 7 bases, and 16 bases lay between the germline ends. The CDR3 totals 16 residues. CDR3 loop: CASSLGTRTENSPLHF. The CDR3 DNA is TGTGCCAGCAGCTTGGGGACCCGAACAGAAAATTCACCCCTCCACTTT.